This T cell receptor beta chain was identified during a study of cytomegalovirus exposure and HLA in healthy donors. Study outcomes and limitations: It emerged from a later analysis that several of the most significant clusters appeared to be linked to common viral pathogens. Most TCR sequences proved rare, with some public TCRs found in many donors. Cytomegalovirus-associated status was assigned to approximately 160 TCR beta chains. From TCR beta sequences, most subjects' HLA-A and HLA-B alleles were reportedly predicted accurately.

The CDR3 contains 14 residues. Trimming removed 0 bases from V and 5 bases from J, with 9 bases in between. Germline-derived CDR1 and CDR2 are SGDLS and YYNGEE. The PCR was carried out with 60 Vbeta primers and 13 Jbeta primers. Generated by immunoSEQ multiplex PCR, the TCRdb table keeps only in-frame clones and is missing some. This table holds 140,000 to 150,000 clones, 77% found once. As regards this clone: The antigen remains unidentified.

The gene calls are TRBV9 and TRBJ2-1; D might be TRBD1 (5 bases). The sample was PBMCs. The receptor comes from a male donor in good health and CMV-seronegative. This chain's CDR3 is CASSVVSGNNEQFF. In DNA form, the CDR3 reads TGTGCCAGCAGCGTAGTGTCAGGGAACAATGAGCAGTTCTTC. Full variable domain (missing parts from reference TRBV9 and TRBJ2-1): DSGVTQTPKHLITATGQRVTLRCSPRSGDLSVYWYQQSLDQGLQFLIQYYNGEERAKGNILERFSAQQFPDLHSELNLSSLELGDSALYFCASSVVSGNNEQFFGPGTRLTVL.